The 9 T cell receptor beta chains given below trace back to one sample, sequenced in a study of T cells in Graves' hyperthyroidism and ophthalmopathy. What was amplified from RNA transcripts were TCR beta CDR3 regions. The TCR CDR3 first-round RT-PCR relied on the HTBI primer set. One entry per CDR3 protein, called by TCRdb with MiXCR from the multiplex PCR reads. Among around 620,000 distinct CDR3 sequences, under 20% were seen once, and the ten largest hold 3.8%. The source material was blood. These receptors all stem from a woman aged 25 to 39 with Graves' hyperthyroidism.

This clonotype was seen ten or more times. The chain recombines TRBV24-1 with TRBJ2-3, with TRBD1 identical over 11 bases. V lost 4 bases, J lost 6 bases, and 2 bases stayed unmatched. The CDR3 extends over 14 amino acids. CDR1 and CDR2 (germline): KGHDR, SFDVKD. The CDR3 DNA sequence: TGTGCCACCAGTGACCGGGACAGGGGGGATACGCAGTATTTT. Its protein product is CATSDRDRGDTQYF.

This clonotype appeared a few times. CDR3 amino acids: CATSAGGSLGYTF. The CDR3 nucleotides read TGTGCCACCAGTGCAGGGGGTAGTCTTGGCTACACCTTC. V gene TRBV24-1 combines with J gene TRBJ1-2, with 7 bases fitting TRBD1. J was trimmed by 7 bases and V by 5 bases; bases with no gene match: 6. The CDR3 spans 13 residues. Germline lookup yields CDR1 KGHDR and CDR2 SFDVKD.

In this sample, this clonotype turned up many times. The chain carries TRBV28 and TRBJ1-5; unclear D gene. This CDR3 has 13 amino acids. With 10 bases removed from V and 4 bases from J, the gap between germline ends came to 14 bases. Germline loops: CDR1 MDHEN, CDR2 SYDVKM. CDR3 sequence: CATHGPTNQPQHF. For the CDR3, the DNA is TGTGCCACCCATGGACCTACTAATCAGCCCCAGCATTTT.

The sample holds many counts of this clonotype. V is TRBV12-3 or TRBV12-4 and J is TRBJ2-2; 10 positions match TRBD2. The CDR3 length is 14 residues. Losses at the gene ends were 2 bases for V and 7 bases for J; bases not matched to a gene: 1. The CDR3 DNA follows: TGTGCCAGCAGTTTACTAGCGGGAGTCGGGGAGCTGTTTTTT. Translation: CASSLLAGVGELFF.

This clonotype appeared a few times. V usage is TRBV18 and J usage is TRBJ1-5; the D gene is possibly TRBD1 (5 bases). V shed 6 bases and J shed 0 bases, with 18 bases lying between them. The CDR3 totals 17 residues. Germline assignment: CDR1 KGHSH and CDR2 LQKENI. CDR3 residues: CASSRDSTSYSNQPQHF. DNA of the CDR3: TGTGCCAGCTCCCGGGACTCAACCTCTTATAGCAATCAGCCCCAGCATTTT.

This clonotype was observed a few times. This rearrangement joins TRBV11-3 to TRBJ2-6, with D unclear. This CDR3 comprises 20 residues. V was clipped by 4 bases and J by 0 bases, with 22 bases between them. The germline CDR1 and CDR2 sequences are SGHNT and YENEEA. CDR3 amino acids: CASSSAIDQACHSGANVLTF. DNA for the CDR3: TGTGCCAGCAGCTCGGCCATAGACCAGGCCTGCCACTCTGGGGCCAACGTCCTGACTTTC.

This clonotype has a count of ten or more. The V and J genes are TRBV30 and TRBJ2-7; 7 bases fit TRBD2. V lost 2 bases and J lost 1; bases outside the gene matches: 8. Germline-derived CDR1 and CDR2 are GTSNPN and SVGIG (reference sequence). The CDR3 loop spans 15 amino acids. This CDR3 is CAWSKVGGRSYEQYF. In DNA, the CDR3 is TGTGCCTGGAGTAAAGTCGGCGGGAGATCCTACGAGCAGTACTTC.

V usage is TRBV9 and J usage is TRBJ2-1; tentative D call: TRBD2 (6 bases). Germline CDR1 SGDLS, CDR2 YYNGEE. The CDR3 loop spans 16 amino acids. The V gene lost 2 bases and the J gene lost 7 bases, with 19 bases spanning the gap. CDR3 coding DNA: TGTGCCAGCAGCGTTGTATCCGGAGGGCCATTGAATGAGCAGTTCTTC. It codes for CASSVVSGGPLNEQFF.

This clonotype was observed at least ten times. The genes are TRBV7-9 and TRBJ2-7; 10 nucleotides line up with TRBD2. From germline, CDR1 is SEHNR and CDR2 FQNEAQ (reference sequence). CDR3 size: 17 residues. The V segment lost 5 bases and the J segment 4 bases; nucleotides outside the gene matches: 14. Here the CDR3 reads CASSQDLKTSGLYEQYF. CDR3 DNA: TGTGCCAGCAGCCAAGACCTCAAGACTAGCGGGCTATACGAGCAGTACTTC.